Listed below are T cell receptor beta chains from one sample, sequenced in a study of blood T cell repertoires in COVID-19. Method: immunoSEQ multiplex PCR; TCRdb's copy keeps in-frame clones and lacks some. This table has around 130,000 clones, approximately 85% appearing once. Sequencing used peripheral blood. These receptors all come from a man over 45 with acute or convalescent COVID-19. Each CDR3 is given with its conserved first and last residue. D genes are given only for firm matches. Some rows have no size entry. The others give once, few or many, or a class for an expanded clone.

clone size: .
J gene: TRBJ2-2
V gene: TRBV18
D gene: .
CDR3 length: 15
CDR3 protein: CASSRGPGNTGELFF
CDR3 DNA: TGTGCCAGCTCCCGCGGGCCAGGCAACACCGGGGAGCTGTTTTTT

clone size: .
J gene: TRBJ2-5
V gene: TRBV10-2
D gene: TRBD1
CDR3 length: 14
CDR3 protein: CASSEDPGGKTQYF
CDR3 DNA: TGCGCCAGCAGTGAAGATCCAGGGGGAAAGACCCAGTACTTC

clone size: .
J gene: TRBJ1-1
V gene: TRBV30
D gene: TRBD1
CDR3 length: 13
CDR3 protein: CAWTTGGFTQAFF
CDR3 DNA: TGTGCCTGGACTACAGGGGGCTTTACTCAAGCTTTCTTT

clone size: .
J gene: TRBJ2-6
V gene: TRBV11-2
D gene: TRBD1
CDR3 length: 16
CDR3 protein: CASSSRTGSGANVLTF
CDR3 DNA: TGTGCCAGCAGCTCTCGGACAGGGAGTGGGGCCAACGTCCTGACTTTC

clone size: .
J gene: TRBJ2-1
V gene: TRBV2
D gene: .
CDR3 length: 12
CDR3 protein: CASSTDRYEQFF
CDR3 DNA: TGTGCCAGCAGCACGGACAGATATGAGCAGTTCTTC

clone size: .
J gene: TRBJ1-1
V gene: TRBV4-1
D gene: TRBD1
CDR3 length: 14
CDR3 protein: CASSQDRGLTEAFF
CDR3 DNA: TGCGCCAGCAGCCAAGACAGGGGGCTCACTGAAGCTTTCTTT

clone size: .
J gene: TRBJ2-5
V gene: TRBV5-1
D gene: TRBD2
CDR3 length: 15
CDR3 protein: CASSHGLAPEETQYF
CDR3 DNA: TGCGCCAGCAGCCACGGACTAGCCCCTGAAGAGACCCAGTACTTC

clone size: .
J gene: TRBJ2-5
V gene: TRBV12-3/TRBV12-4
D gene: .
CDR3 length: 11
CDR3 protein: CASSFRETQYF
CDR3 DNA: TGTGCCAGCAGTTTTAGAGAGACCCAGTACTTC

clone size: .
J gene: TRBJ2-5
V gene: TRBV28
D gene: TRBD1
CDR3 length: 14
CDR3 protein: CASSLQGAVETQYF
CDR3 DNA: TGTGCCAGCAGTTTACAGGGGGCAGTTGAGACCCAGTACTTC

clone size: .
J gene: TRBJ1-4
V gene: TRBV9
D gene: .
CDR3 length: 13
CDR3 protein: CASSVGELGGLFF
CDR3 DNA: TGTGCCAGCAGCGTAGGCGAGCTAGGAGGGCTGTTTTTT

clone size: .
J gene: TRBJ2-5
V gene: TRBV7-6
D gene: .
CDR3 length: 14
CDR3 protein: CASSDNRAQETQYF
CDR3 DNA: TGTGCCAGCAGCGACAACAGGGCCCAAGAGACCCAGTACTTC

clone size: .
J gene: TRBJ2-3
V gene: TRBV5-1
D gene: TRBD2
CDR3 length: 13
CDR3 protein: CASSAGGRDTQYF
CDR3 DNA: TGCGCCAGCAGTGCGGGGGGCAGGGATACGCAGTATTTT

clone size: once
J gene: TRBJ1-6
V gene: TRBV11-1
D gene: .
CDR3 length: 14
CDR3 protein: CASSYGTLYSPLHF
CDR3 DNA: TGTGCCAGCAGCTACGGGACATTGTATTCACCCCTCCACTTT

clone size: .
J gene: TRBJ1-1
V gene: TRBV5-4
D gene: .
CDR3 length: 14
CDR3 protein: CASSLEHVNTEAFF
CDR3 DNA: TGTGCCAGCAGCTTGGAACACGTGAACACTGAAGCTTTCTTT

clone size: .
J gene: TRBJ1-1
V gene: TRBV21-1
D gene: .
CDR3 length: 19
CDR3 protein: CASSKRKAGTGGTNTEAFF
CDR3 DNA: TGTGCCAGCAGCAAAAGAAAAGCCGGGACAGGGGGTACGAACACTGAAGCTTTCTTT

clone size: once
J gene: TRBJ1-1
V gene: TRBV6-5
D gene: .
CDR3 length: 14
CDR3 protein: CASSYISPGVEAFF
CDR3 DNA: TGTGCCAGCAGTTACATTAGCCCAGGGGTTGAAGCTTTCTTT

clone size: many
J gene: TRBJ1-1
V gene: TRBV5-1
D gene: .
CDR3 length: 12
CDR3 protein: CASSVGTTEAFF
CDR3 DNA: TGCGCCAGCAGCGTCGGGACAACTGAAGCTTTCTTT

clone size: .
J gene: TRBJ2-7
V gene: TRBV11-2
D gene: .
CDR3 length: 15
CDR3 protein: CASSLATGGGWEQYF
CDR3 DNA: TGTGCCAGCAGCTTAGCAACAGGGGGGGGCTGGGAGCAGTACTTC

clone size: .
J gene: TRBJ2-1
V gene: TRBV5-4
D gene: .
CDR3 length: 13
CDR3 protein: CASSSDKWNEQFF
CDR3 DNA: TGTGCCAGCAGCTCGGACAAGTGGAATGAGCAGTTCTTC

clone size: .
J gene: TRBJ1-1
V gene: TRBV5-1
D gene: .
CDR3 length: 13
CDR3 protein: CASSPDGEGRAFF
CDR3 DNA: TGCGCCAGCAGCCCCGATGGGGAGGGCCGAGCTTTCTTT

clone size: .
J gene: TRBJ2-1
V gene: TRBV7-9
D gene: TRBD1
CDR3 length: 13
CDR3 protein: CASGQGAYNEQFF
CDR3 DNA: TGTGCCAGCGGGCAGGGGGCCTACAATGAGCAGTTCTTC

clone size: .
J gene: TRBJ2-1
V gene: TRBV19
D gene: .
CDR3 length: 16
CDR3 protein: CASSIGRRNPYNEQFF
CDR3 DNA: TGTGCCAGTAGTATAGGAAGGCGGAACCCCTACAATGAGCAGTTCTTC

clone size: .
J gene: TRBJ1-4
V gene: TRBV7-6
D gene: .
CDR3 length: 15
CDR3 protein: CASATQTGENEKLFF
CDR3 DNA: TGTGCCAGCGCCACCCAGACAGGCGAGAATGAAAAACTGTTTTTT

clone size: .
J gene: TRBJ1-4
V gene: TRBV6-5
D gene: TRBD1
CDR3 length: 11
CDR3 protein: CASSSQDRLFF
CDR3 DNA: TGTGCCAGCAGTTCCCAGGACAGGTTGTTTTTT

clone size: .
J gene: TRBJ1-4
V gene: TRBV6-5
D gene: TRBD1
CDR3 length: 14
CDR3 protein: CASSRQGLNEKLFF
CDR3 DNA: TGTGCCAGCAGTCGACAGGGCCTCAATGAAAAATTGTTTTTT

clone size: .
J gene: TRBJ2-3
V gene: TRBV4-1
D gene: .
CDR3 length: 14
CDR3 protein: CASKAGLSTDTQYF
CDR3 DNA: TGCGCCAGCAAGGCGGGTCTAAGCACAGATACGCAGTATTTT

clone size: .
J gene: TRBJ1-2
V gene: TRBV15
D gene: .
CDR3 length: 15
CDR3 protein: CATSRVTQANYGYTF
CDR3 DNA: TGTGCCACCAGCAGAGTCACACAGGCTAACTATGGCTACACCTTC